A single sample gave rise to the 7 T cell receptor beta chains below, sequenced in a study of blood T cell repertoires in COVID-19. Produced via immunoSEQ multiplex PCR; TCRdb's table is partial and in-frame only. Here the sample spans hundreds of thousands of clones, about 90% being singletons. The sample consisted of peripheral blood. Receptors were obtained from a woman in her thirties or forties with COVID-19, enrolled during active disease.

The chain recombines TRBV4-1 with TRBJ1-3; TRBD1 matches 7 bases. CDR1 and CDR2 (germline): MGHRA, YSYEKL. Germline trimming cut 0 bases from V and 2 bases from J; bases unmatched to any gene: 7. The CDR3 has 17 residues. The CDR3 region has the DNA TGCGCCAGCAGCCAAGATTTTTACCAGGGGGCTGGAAACACCATATATTTT. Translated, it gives CASSQDFYQGAGNTIYF.

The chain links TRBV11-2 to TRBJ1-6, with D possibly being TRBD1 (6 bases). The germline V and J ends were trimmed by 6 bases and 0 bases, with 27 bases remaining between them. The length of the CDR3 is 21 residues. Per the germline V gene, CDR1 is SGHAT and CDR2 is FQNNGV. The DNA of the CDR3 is TGTGCCAGCAGTTCCGTCCGGGGATGGACAGCCCGGAGCTCCTATAATTCACCCCTCCACTTT. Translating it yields CASSSVRGWTARSSYNSPLHF. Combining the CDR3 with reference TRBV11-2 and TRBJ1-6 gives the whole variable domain EAGVAQSPRYKIIEKRQSVAFWCNPISGHATLYWYQQILGQGPKLLIQFQNNGVVDDSQLPKDRFSAERLKGVDSTLKIQPAKLEDSAVYLCASSSVRGWTARSSYNSPLHFGNGTRLTVT.

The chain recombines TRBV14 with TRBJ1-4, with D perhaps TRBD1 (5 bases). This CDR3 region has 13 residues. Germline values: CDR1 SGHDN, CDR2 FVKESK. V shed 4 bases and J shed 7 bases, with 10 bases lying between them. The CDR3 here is CASSPSGGEKLFF. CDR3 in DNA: TGTGCCAGCAGCCCCAGCGGGGGTGAAAAACTGTTTTTT.

The CDR3 sequence: CAWSVGGPGLVYEQYF. CDR3 DNA: TGTGCCTGGAGTGTAGGGGGCCCTGGGTTGGTCTACGAGCAGTACTTC. The V gene is TRBV30, the J gene TRBJ2-7; 7 positions match TRBD1. J lost 3 bases, V lost 0 bases, and 11 bases had no gene match. The CDR3 spans 16 residues. Germline assignment: CDR1 GTSNPN and CDR2 SVGIG (reference sequence). The full variable domain, rest sourced from reference TRBV30 and TRBJ2-7, is SQTIHQWPATLVQPVGSPLSLECTVEGTSNPNLYWYRQAAGRGLQLLFYSVGIGQISSEVPQNLSASRPQDRQFILSSKKLLLSDSGFYLCAWSVGGPGLVYEQYFGPGTRLTVT.

CDR3 sequence reads: CASSLGRGGMQIYGYTF. The CDR3 DNA follows: TGTGCCAGCAGCTTAGGGAGGGGAGGGATGCAGATCTATGGCTACACCTTC. The J gene is TRBJ1-2, the V gene TRBV11-2; D possibly corresponds to TRBD1 (5 bases). V lost 1 base to trimming and J lost 4 bases, with 19 bases between them. The CDR3 loop spans 17 amino acids. CDR1 SGHAT and CDR2 FQNNGV come from the germline V gene.

Here the CDR3 DNA reads TGTGCCAGCAGTTATTCGACAGGGATCGGCGATTCACCCCTCCACTTT. Protein product: CASSYSTGIGDSPLHF. The rearrangement uses TRBV28 and TRBJ1-6, with TRBD1 matching 7 bases. V shed 4 bases, J shed 8 bases, and the junction held 11 bases outside the gene matches. Germline V gene lookup returns CDR1 MDHEN and CDR2 SYDVKM. The CDR3 sequence is 16 residues long.

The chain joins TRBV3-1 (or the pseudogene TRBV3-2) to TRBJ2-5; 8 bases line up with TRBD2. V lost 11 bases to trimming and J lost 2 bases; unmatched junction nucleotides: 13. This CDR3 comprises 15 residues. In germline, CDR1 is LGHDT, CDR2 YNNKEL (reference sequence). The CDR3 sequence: CAGSPSGGLQETQYF. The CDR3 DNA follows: TGTGCCGGATCACCGAGCGGGGGACTACAAGAGACCCAGTACTTC.